This TCR beta chain was sequenced in a study of T cell repertoires in cytomegalovirus infection. The wider study: CMV epitopes, recently identified HLA-C-restricted and well-studied HLA-B-restricted, were used. Public TCR beta signatures marked donors with CMV infection and the matching HLA. General observations from the study: Cumulated frequencies of public TCR beta families served to identify carriers of CMV plus the relevant HLA. Predominance within the ex vivo response was attributable to HLA-C-restricted CMV-specific TCR beta clonotypes.

There are a few counts of this clonotype. The antigen is not known. TCRdb reprocessed the reads via MiXCR and lists one record per CDR3 protein. The repertoire includes 450,000 to 550,000 distinct CDR3 sequences, roughly 46% of them detected once, and around 45% sits in the top ten. V shed 3 bases, J shed 5 bases, and the junction held 12 bases outside the gene matches. CDR1 is SEHNR, CDR2 FQNEAQ, per germline (reference sequence). CDR3 length: 17 residues. Sequenced here: cultured PBMCs, sampled from culture after CMV antigen stimulation. The clonotype comes from a human donor in good health (CMV status not recorded). Some clones in this sample may be carry-over from other donors' samples. This chain joins TRBV7-9 and TRBJ2-7, with 11 nucleotides matching TRBD2. As DNA, the CDR3 is TGTGCCAGCAGCTTTTGGGGGGTGACTAGCGGGATCGACGAGCAGTACTTC. It yields the protein CASSFWGVTSGIDEQYF. Looking up the rest from reference TRBV7-9 and TRBJ2-7 gives the full variable domain: DTGVSQNPRHKITKRGQNVTFRCDPISEHNRLYWYRQTLGQGPEFLTYFQNEAQLEKSRLLSDRFSAERPKGSFSTLEIQRTEQGDSAMYLCASSFWGVTSGIDEQYFGPGTRLTVT.